This record concerns one T cell receptor (beta chain) sequence. What it recognizes is unknown. Germline V gene lookup returns CDR1 LGHDT and CDR2 YNNKEL (reference sequence). The CDR3 totals 15 residues. This entry belongs to a study of blood T cells in healthy people across ages. Through a sample-barcoded 5' primer and a J-beta primer mix, a second PCR was run for roughly 7 to 11 cycles. Each TCR beta cDNA got a 12-nucleotide random molecular identifier. Using its own MiXCR run on the 5' RACE reads, TCRdb lists one record per CDR3 protein. The sample lists fewer than 800,000 distinct CDR3 sequences; 25% were seen once. Study-wide results and limits: Conclusively comparing naive with antigen-experienced cells was impossible with unsorted PBMCs.

This sample was also put to use in a study of T cells of mothers and their children.

The TCR originated in a boy aged 10-17 years in good health. Sequenced input: blood. The chain carries TRBV3-1 and TRBJ2-5, with no clear D. The DNA end lines up better with TRBJ2-1; the J call may be wrong. The CDR3 here is CASSHRVGLGDEQFF. CDR3 DNA: TGTGCCAGCAGCCACCGGGTGGGGTTGGGCGATGAGCAGTTCTTC.